The 32 T cell receptor beta chains given below trace back to one sample, sequenced in a study of blood T cell repertoires in COVID-19 (dated by TCRdb to the early 2020s). The method was the immunoSEQ multiplex PCR assay. The immuneACCESS repertoire file appears here via TCRdb, limited to in-frame rearrangements. These files lack a portion of the clones; in checked studies, under half of the deficit traces to unresolved V genes, and the cause of the others is not known. The sample table records about 370,000 clones; around 92% of these occur just once. The biggest ten clones account for about 3% of the sample. The source material was peripheral blood. The receptors derive from a woman aged 25 to 45 with COVID-19, enrolled during active disease.

This clone was recorded only once. V gene TRBV5-1 combines with J gene TRBJ1-4; the D is unclear. The ends were cut back, 0 bases at V and 4 bases at J, with 10 bases in the middle. CDR3 length: 15 residues. CDR1 and CDR2 from the germline V gene are SGHRS and YFSETQ. CDR3 coding DNA: TGCGCCAGCAGCTTGGTATCCAGGTTTAATGAAAAACTGTTTTTT. It yields the protein CASSLVSRFNEKLFF. The full variable domain, rest sourced from reference TRBV5-1 and TRBJ1-4, is KAGVTQTPRYLIKTRGQQVTLSCSPISGHRSVSWYQQTPGQGLQFLFEYFSETQRNKGNFPGRFSGRQFSNSRSEMNVSTLELGDSALYLCASSLVSRFNEKLFFGSGTQLSVL.

The CDR3 sequence is CASSAPGGSNQPQHF. CDR3 coding DNA: TGTGCCAGCAGTGCGCCGGGGGGAAGCAATCAGCCCCAGCATTTT. V gene TRBV25-1 combines with J gene TRBJ1-5; maybe TRBD1 (5 bases). This CDR3 has 15 residues. Trimming pared 4 bases from V and 1 base from J, leaving 11 bases between. Germline V gene lookup returns CDR1 MGHDK and CDR2 SYGVNS. Using reference TRBV25-1 and TRBJ1-5 for the parts outside the CDR3, the full variable domain is EADIYQTPRYLVIGTGKKITLECSQTMGHDKMYWYQQDPGMELHLIHYSYGVNSTEKGDLSSESTVSRIRTEHFPLTLESARPSHTSQYLCASSAPGGSNQPQHFGDGTRLSIL.

This clone was seen a handful of times. This chain joins TRBV4-3 and TRBJ1-2, with D maybe TRBD1 (6 bases). The CDR3 spans 15 residues. Trimming pared 1 base from V and 2 bases from J, leaving 11 bases between. CDR1 and CDR2 (germline): LGHNA, YSLEER. The CDR3 sequence: CASSQGYRENYGYTF. The CDR3 DNA follows: TGCGCCAGCAGCCAAGGCTACAGGGAAAACTATGGCTACACCTTC.

The V gene is TRBV29-1, the J gene TRBJ1-4; the D gene is possibly TRBD1 (6 bases). V was trimmed by 6 bases and J by 8 bases, leaving 13 bases between them. The CDR3 length is 12 residues. Germline CDR1 reads SQVTM; CDR2 reads ANQGSEA. In nucleotides, the CDR3 is TGCAGCGTAGGGGGGGGGATGGAAAAACTGTTTTTT. Protein product: CSVGGGMEKLFF.

This clone appeared once. V usage is TRBV7-6 and J usage is TRBJ1-3; the match to TRBD1 covers 9 bases. This CDR3 has 16 residues. V was clipped by 5 bases and J by 0 bases; unmatched bases: 5. Germline V lookup: CDR1 SGHVS, CDR2 FNYEAQ. CDR3 DNA sequence: TGTGCCAGCAGCCTGGACAGGGGAAACTCTGGAAACACCATATATTTT. It encodes CASSLDRGNSGNTIYF.

About this clone: Other DNA sequences of this sample code for an identical CDR3. The genes are TRBV6-5 and TRBJ1-3; D perhaps matches TRBD1 (5 bases). Trimming cost V 7 bases and J 3 bases, with 13 bases left between them. The CDR3 extends over 14 amino acids. The germline V gene encodes CDR1 MNHEY and CDR2 SVGAGI. The CDR3 DNA reads as TGTGCCAGCACCCGGGGGGGGGATGGAAACACCATATATTTT. Encoded protein: CASTRGGDGNTIYF.

This chain links TRBV28 with TRBJ1-3; 9 nucleotides line up with TRBD1. This CDR3 has 17 amino acids. In germline, CDR1 is MDHEN, CDR2 SYDVKM. Germline trimming cut 8 bases from V and 2 bases from J; bases unmatched to any gene: 13. CDR3 protein: CASGSGTGFGAGNTIYF. The CDR3 region has the DNA TGTGCCAGCGGATCCGGGACAGGGTTTGGCGCTGGAAACACCATATATTTT.

Comments on this clone: Within the sample, other DNA sequences also encode this same CDR3. This chain links TRBV18 with TRBJ1-1; D remains ambiguous. The CDR3 runs to 14 residues. V dropped 6 bases and J dropped 0 bases, with 11 bases sitting between them. Germline V lookup: CDR1 KGHSH, CDR2 LQKENI. The CDR3 DNA is TGTGCCAGCTCTCCTCAAGACATGAACACTGAAGCTTTCTTT. Translating it yields CASSPQDMNTEAFF.

V is TRBV6-1 and J is TRBJ2-2, with TRBD1 matching over 8 bases. Per germline, CDR1 MNHNS and CDR2 SASEGT. The V and J ends lost 2 bases and 3 bases, in that order; junction bases with no gene match: 5. There are 16 residues in the CDR3. CDR3 amino acids: CASSELGQGYTGELFF. Here the CDR3 DNA reads TGTGCCAGCAGTGAATTAGGACAGGGATACACCGGGGAGCTGTTTTTT.

This clone was seen more than once but under ten times. This chain joins TRBV7-8 and TRBJ2-7; the D is unclear. CDR3 length equals 13 residues. The V gene's germline CDR1 is SGHVS and CDR2 FQNEAQ. V shed 5 bases and J shed 7 bases, with 15 bases lying between them. The CDR3 DNA reads as TGTGCCAGCAGCCCAAGCAGGCATCGGGAGCAGTACTTC. Amino acid sequence: CASSPSRHREQYF.

V is TRBV7-9 and J is TRBJ2-5; D might be TRBD1 (6 bases). Germline values: CDR1 SEHNR, CDR2 FQNEAQ (reference sequence). The ends were cut back, 5 bases at V and 1 base at J, with 11 bases in the middle. The CDR3 runs to 14 residues. CDR3 region: CASSATGRQETQYF. CDR3 DNA sequence: TGTGCCAGCAGCGCTACAGGGCGCCAAGAGACCCAGTACTTC. The whole variable domain, remainder taken from reference TRBV7-9 and TRBJ2-5, is DTGVSQNPRHKITKRGQNVTFRCDPISEHNRLYWYRQTLGQGPEFLTYFQNEAQLEKSRLLSDRFSAERPKGSFSTLEIQRTEQGDSAMYLCASSATGRQETQYFGPGTRLLVL.

The rearrangement uses TRBV7-9 and TRBJ2-5, with D possibly being TRBD2 (5 bases). The length of the CDR3 is 13 residues. Germline lookup yields CDR1 SEHNR and CDR2 FQNEAQ (reference sequence). V was shortened by 0 bases and J by 9 bases, with 11 bases between the two germline ends. The CDR3 is CASSLAGMRAQYF. For the CDR3, the DNA is TGTGCCAGCAGCTTAGCGGGGATGCGGGCCCAGTACTTC.

The J gene is TRBJ2-5, the V gene TRBV13; the match to TRBD2 covers 11 bases. Trimming removed 3 bases from V and 3 bases from J; junction bases left unmatched: 3. The CDR3 runs 15 residues. CDR1 and CDR2 (germline): PRHDT, FYEKMQ (reference sequence). The CDR3 DNA follows: TGTGCCAGCAGCTTTGGGACTAGCGGCAAAGAGACCCAGTACTTC. Residues: CASSFGTSGKETQYF.

This CDR3 is CATSRDYLEMKQYF. In DNA, the CDR3 is TGTGCCACCAGCAGAGATTACCTAGAGATGAAGCAGTACTTC. The J gene is TRBJ2-7, the V gene TRBV15; D is ambiguous. Germline V lookup: CDR1 LNHNV, CDR2 YYDKDF (reference sequence). This CDR3 spans 14 amino acids. V was clipped by 0 bases and J by 8 bases, with 14 bases between them.

This clone was seen more than once but under ten times. The rearrangement joins TRBV28 to TRBJ2-2; D not resolved. From germline, CDR1 is MDHEN and CDR2 SYDVKM. Trimming cost V 1 base and J 5 bases, with 5 bases left between them. The CDR3 has 13 residues. In DNA, the CDR3 is TGTGCCAGCAGTTTATCCGAGACCGGGGAGCTGTTTTTT. This encodes CASSLSETGELFF.

The V gene is TRBV20-1, the J gene TRBJ2-3, with D possibly TRBD2 on 5 matching bases. Germline loops: CDR1 DFQATT, CDR2 SNEGSKA (reference sequence). There are 12 residues in the CDR3. V lost 3 bases to trimming and J lost 2 bases, with 6 bases between them. The CDR3 DNA reads TGCAGTGCTAGTAGCGTCACAGATACGCAGTATTTT. Residues: CSASSVTDTQYF.

The chain carries TRBV4-3 and TRBJ2-3; 9 bases fit TRBD2. CDR1 is LGHNA, CDR2 YSLEER, per germline. There are 16 residues in the CDR3. The V gene end was trimmed by 0 bases and the J gene end by 2 bases; junction bases not matched to a gene: 3. The CDR3 DNA reads as TGCGCCAGCAGCCAAGAAGCGGGGGGCCTCACAGATACGCAGTATTTT. Protein: CASSQEAGGLTDTQYF.

The rearrangement joins TRBV19 to TRBJ1-2; D is uncertain. Germline CDR1 is LNHDA and CDR2 is SQIVND (reference sequence). The CDR3 spans 11 residues. Trimming left V 7 bases short and J 6 bases short, with 9 bases between. This chain's CDR3 is CASTQANGYTF. CDR3 nucleotide sequence: TGTGCCAGTACCCAGGCGAATGGCTACACCTTC.

The chain carries TRBV5-1 and TRBJ2-7, with 7 bases fitting TRBD1. Germline V gene sequence: CDR1 SGHRS, CDR2 YFSETQ. The CDR3 covers 16 residues. The V and J ends lost 0 bases and 3 bases, in that order; junction bases with no gene match: 9. CDR3: CASSLVSQGQFYEQYF. DNA of the CDR3: TGCGCCAGCAGCTTGGTGTCGCAGGGACAGTTCTACGAGCAGTACTTC.

This clone was found once. The rearrangement joins TRBV5-4 to TRBJ1-1, with TRBD1 as a possible D gene (5 bases). The CDR3 covers 14 residues. V was pared by 5 bases and J by 1 base, with 12 bases between. Germline V lookup: CDR1 SGHNT, CDR2 YYREEE (reference sequence). Written as DNA, the CDR3 is TGTGCCAGCAGTTATGACAGTACGAACACTGAAGCTTTCTTT. Its protein is CASSYDSTNTEAFF.

This sequence joins TRBV5-1 and TRBJ2-1, with a weak D call TRBD2 (7 bases). CDR3 length: 16 residues. Looked up from germline, CDR1 is SGHRS and CDR2 is YFSETQ. Trimming took off 1 base at V and 6 bases at J, with 17 bases between the two ends. CDR3 sequence: CASSLLPGGQINEQFF. The CDR3 DNA is TGCGCCAGCAGCTTGTTACCCGGGGGGCAAATCAATGAGCAGTTCTTC.

The chain employs TRBV10-1 and TRBJ2-7; 9 positions match TRBD2. Losses at the gene ends were 6 bases for V and 1 base for J; bases not matched to a gene: 1. Germline assignment: CDR1 WNHNN and CDR2 SYGVQD (reference sequence). The CDR3 sequence is 13 residues long. CDR3 DNA sequence: TGCGCCAGCAGCGCGGGGGGGTCCTACGAGCAGTACTTC. Translation: CASSAGGSYEQYF.

V is TRBV2 and J is TRBJ2-7; the D gene is possibly TRBD1 (6 bases). There are 14 residues in the CDR3. V was shortened by 4 bases and J by 5 bases, with 15 bases between the two germline ends. Germline assignment: CDR1 SNHLY and CDR2 FYNNEI. The CDR3 here is CASSVPRTGNEQYV. The CDR3 DNA sequence: TGTGCCAGCAGTGTCCCCCGTACAGGGAACGAGCAGTACGTC.

The chain combines TRBV11-1 with TRBJ1-1; possible D gene TRBD1, 5 bases. Germline CDR1 and CDR2: SGHAT and FQDESV (reference sequence). Deletions cut 4 bases from V and 8 bases from J, with 20 bases between. CDR3 length: 15 residues. The CDR3 DNA sequence: TGTGCCAGCAGCTCCCGATTGGAGGGGCGCAAGGAAGCTTTCTTT. Protein product: CASSSRLEGRKEAFF.

CDR3 residues: CASSQVLMAVPPLHF. The CDR3 DNA follows: TGCGCCAGCAGCCAAGTCCTTATGGCAGTTCCACCCCTCCACTTT. The chain employs TRBV4-3 and TRBJ1-6, with unresolved D. The CDR3 contains 15 residues. Trimming cost V 1 base and J 11 bases, with 15 bases left between them. Germline-derived CDR1 and CDR2 are LGHNA and YSLEER.

V and J are TRBV19 and TRBJ1-3; D may be TRBD1 (5 bases). The ends were cut back, 6 bases at V and 0 bases at J, with 15 bases in the middle. Germline CDR1 LNHDA, CDR2 SQIVND (reference sequence). The CDR3 loop spans 16 amino acids. CDR3 DNA sequence: TGTGCCAGTAGCAGGACCAGGGTAGACTCTGGAAACACCATATATTTT. As protein: CASSRTRVDSGNTIYF.

CDR3 region: CASSTGVAGTGELFF. The CDR3 DNA follows: TGTGCCAGCAGTACAGGGGTTGCGGGCACCGGGGAGCTGTTTTTT. V gene TRBV2 combines with J gene TRBJ2-2; 7 nucleotides match TRBD1. The CDR3 extends over 15 amino acids. The germline V gene has CDR1 SNHLY and CDR2 FYNNEI. V was pared by 5 bases and J by 4 bases, with 7 bases of the junction left unmatched.

This clone was recorded only once. This chain links TRBV27 with TRBJ2-3; 13 positions match TRBD2. Germline V gene data show CDR1 as MNHEY and CDR2 as SMNVEV (reference sequence). CDR3 length: 16 amino acids. With 0 bases clipped from V and 5 bases from J, the junction kept 2 bases outside the gene matches. CDR3 coding DNA: TGTGCCAGCAGTTTATCGGGACTAGCGGGGAAAGATACGCAGTATTTT. Residues: CASSLSGLAGKDTQYF.

J is TRBJ2-7 and V is TRBV2; D is perhaps TRBD2 (5 bases). The ends were cut back, 1 base at V and 0 bases at J, with 7 bases in the middle. This CDR3 spans 14 amino acids. The germline V gene has CDR1 SNHLY and CDR2 FYNNEI. The CDR3, as DNA: TGTGCCAGCAGTGAAGATGGGAGCTCCTACGAGCAGTACTTC. This translates into CASSEDGSSYEQYF.

This chain connects TRBV4-3 to TRBJ2-2; 9 bases agree with TRBD1. The CDR3 is made up of 17 amino acids. V lost 1 base to trimming and J lost 1 base; unmatched junction nucleotides: 4. Germline CDR1 LGHNA, CDR2 YSLEER. The CDR3 here is CASSQVAGQGNTGELFF. CDR3 nucleotides: TGCGCCAGCAGCCAAGTGGCGGGACAGGGGAACACCGGGGAGCTGTTTTTT.

The rearrangement links TRBV5-4 to TRBJ2-3, with 7 bases fitting TRBD1. The CDR3 is made up of 13 amino acids. V lost 2 bases, J lost 6 bases, and 3 bases stayed unmatched. Germline values: CDR1 SGHNT, CDR2 YYREEE (reference sequence). In DNA, the CDR3 is TGTGCCAGCAGCTTACAGGGGCGGGATACGCAGTATTTT. Protein sequence: CASSLQGRDTQYF.

The chain links TRBV5-1 to TRBJ2-2; TRBD2 matches 11 bases. The V and J ends lost 1 base and 4 bases, in that order; junction bases with no gene match: 12. Looked up from germline, CDR1 is SGHRS and CDR2 is YFSETQ. There are 19 residues in the CDR3. CDR3 DNA: TGCGCCAGCAGCTTGCTCCCGGTCCTAGCGGGAGGACGCACCGGGGAGCTGTTTTTT. The encoded protein is CASSLLPVLAGGRTGELFF.